What follows is one T cell receptor beta chain and its context. Its antigen is still unknown. A v3.0 immunoSEQ assay was performed at survey level. This table comes from immunoSEQ multiplex PCR, and its TCRdb copy is limited to in-frame clones, with some not included. The sample contains 15,000 to 20,000 clones, approximately 80% of which appear only once. Germline CDR1 reads SNHLY; CDR2 reads FYNNEI. With 7 bases removed from V and 9 bases from J, the gap between germline ends came to 12 bases. The CDR3 is 12 residues long. Held in samples before DNA extraction were about 0.9-11 million cryopreserved PBMC. The data derive from a study of long-term antiretroviral therapy in people with HIV. Study-level points and caveats: At every time point, clones expanded before ART dominated the repertoire. Older ART regimens were possibly in use when the blood was collected between about 2004 and 2018. After ART, diversity increased yet remained lower than transplant donor controls.

The sequence derives from a man between 18 and 29 years old with HIV. The material sequenced was unsorted PBMCs, taken 0.3 years after starting antiretroviral therapy. The V call is TRBV2, the J call TRBJ1-4; D unclear. The CDR3 nucleotides read TGTGCCAGCAACCCAGGATATCAAAAACTGTTTTTT. The encoded protein is CASNPGYQKLFF.